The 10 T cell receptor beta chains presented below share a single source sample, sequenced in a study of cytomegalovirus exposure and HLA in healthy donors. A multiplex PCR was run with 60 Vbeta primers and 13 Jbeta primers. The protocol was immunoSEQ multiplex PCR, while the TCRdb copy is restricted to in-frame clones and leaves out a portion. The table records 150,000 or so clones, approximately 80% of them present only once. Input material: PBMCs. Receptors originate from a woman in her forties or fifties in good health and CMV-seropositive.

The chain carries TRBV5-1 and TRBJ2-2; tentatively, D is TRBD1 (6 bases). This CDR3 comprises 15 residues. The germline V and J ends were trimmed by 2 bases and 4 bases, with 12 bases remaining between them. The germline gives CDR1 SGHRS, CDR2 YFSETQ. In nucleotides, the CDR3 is TGCGCCAGCAGCTTCCCAAAAGGGGGCACCGGGGAGCTGTTTTTT. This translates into CASSFPKGGTGELFF.

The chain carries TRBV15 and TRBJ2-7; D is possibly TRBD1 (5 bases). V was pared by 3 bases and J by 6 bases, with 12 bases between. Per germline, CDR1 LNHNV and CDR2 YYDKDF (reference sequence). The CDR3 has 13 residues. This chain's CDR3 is CATSSRVESEQYF. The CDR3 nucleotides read TGTGCCACCAGCAGCAGGGTCGAGAGCGAGCAGTACTTC. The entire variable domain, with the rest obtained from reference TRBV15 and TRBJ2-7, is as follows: DAMVIQNPRYQVTQFGKPVTLSCSQTLNHNVMYWYQQKSSQAPKLLFHYYDKDFNNEADTPDNFQSRRPNTSFCFLDIRSPGLGDTAMYLCATSSRVESEQYFGPGTRLTVT.

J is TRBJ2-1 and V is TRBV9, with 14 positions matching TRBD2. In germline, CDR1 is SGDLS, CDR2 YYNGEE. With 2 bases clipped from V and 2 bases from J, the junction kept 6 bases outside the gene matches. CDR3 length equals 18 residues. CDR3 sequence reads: CASSVGTSGSGAYNEQFF. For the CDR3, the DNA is TGTGCCAGCAGCGTTGGGACTAGCGGGAGTGGGGCCTACAATGAGCAGTTCTTC. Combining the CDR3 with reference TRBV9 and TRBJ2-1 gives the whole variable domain DSGVTQTPKHLITATGQRVTLRCSPRSGDLSVYWYQQSLDQGLQFLIQYYNGEERAKGNILERFSAQQFPDLHSELNLSSLELGDSALYFCASSVGTSGSGAYNEQFFGPGTRLTVL.

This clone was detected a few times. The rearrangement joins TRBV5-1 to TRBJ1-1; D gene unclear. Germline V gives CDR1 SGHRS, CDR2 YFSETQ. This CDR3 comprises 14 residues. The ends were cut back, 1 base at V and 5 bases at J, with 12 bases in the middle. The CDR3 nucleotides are TGCGCCAGCAGCTTGTGGATCGGGTCGACTGAAGCTTTCTTT. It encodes CASSLWIGSTEAFF.

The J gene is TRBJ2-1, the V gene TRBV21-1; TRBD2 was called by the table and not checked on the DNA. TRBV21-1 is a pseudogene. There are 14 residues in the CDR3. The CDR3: CAGGRTSVNDEQFF. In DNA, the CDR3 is TGTGCCGGAGGGAGGACTAGCGTAAACGATGAGCAGTTCTTC.

CDR3 sequence reads: CASSALSPVSNQPQHF. CDR3 coding DNA: TGTGCCAGCAGTGCACTAAGTCCCGTCAGCAATCAGCCCCAGCATTTT. This chain connects TRBV2 to TRBJ1-5; D remains unclear. The CDR3 has 16 amino acids. Trimming stripped 4 bases from V and 1 base from J, with 14 bases between. The germline V gene encodes CDR1 SNHLY and CDR2 FYNNEI.

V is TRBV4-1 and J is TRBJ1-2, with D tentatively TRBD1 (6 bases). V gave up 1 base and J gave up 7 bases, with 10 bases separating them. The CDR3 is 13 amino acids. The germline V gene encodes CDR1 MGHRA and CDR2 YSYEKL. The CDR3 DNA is TGCGCCAGCAGCCAAGCGGGGGGCTCTGGCTACACCTTC. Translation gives CASSQAGGSGYTF.

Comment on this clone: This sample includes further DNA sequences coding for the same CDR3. CDR3 nucleotides: TGTGCCAGCAGCCCCCGGGGACAGGTGAACACTGAAGCTTTCTTT. Residues: CASSPRGQVNTEAFF. The chain joins TRBV4-2 to TRBJ1-1; 8 positions agree with TRBD1. The length of the CDR3 is 15 residues. V lost 4 bases, J lost 0 bases, and 4 bases stayed unmatched. CDR1 LGHNA and CDR2 YNFKEQ come from the germline V gene.

CDR3 amino acids: CASSLDSTTYEQYF. CDR3 coding DNA: TGCGCCAGCAGCTTGGACAGTACAACCTACGAGCAGTACTTC. The chain links TRBV5-1 to TRBJ2-7; D is ambiguous. There are 14 residues in the CDR3. CDR1 is SGHRS, CDR2 YFSETQ, per germline. The germline V and J ends were trimmed by 0 bases and 2 bases, with 9 bases remaining between them.

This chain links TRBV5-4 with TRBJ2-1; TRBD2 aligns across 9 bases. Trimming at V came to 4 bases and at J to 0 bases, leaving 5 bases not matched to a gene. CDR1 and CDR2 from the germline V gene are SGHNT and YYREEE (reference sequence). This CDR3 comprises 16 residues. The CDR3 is CASSRAGGSSYNEQFF. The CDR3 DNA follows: TGTGCCAGCAGCCGCGCGGGGGGGAGCTCCTACAATGAGCAGTTCTTC.